Many counts were recorded for the clone carrying this TCR beta chain. Amplified regions were TCR beta CDR3 sequences from RNA transcripts. The TCR CDR3 first-round RT-PCR relied on the HTBI primer set. MiXCR, applied by TCRdb to the multiplex PCR reads, yields one record per CDR3 protein. The table lists around 620,000 distinct CDR3 sequences, approximately 15% of them singletons. V shed 2 bases, J shed 6 bases, and the junction held 3 bases outside the gene matches. This CDR3 is 14 amino acids long. CDR1 is MDHEN and CDR2 is SYDVKM in the germline V gene. The source of the sample is a study of T cells in Graves' hyperthyroidism and ophthalmopathy.

Sequencing was done on a sample of blood. The rearrangement joins TRBV28 to TRBJ1-2; 10 bases agree with TRBD1. The receptor comes from a young woman with Graves' ophthalmopathy. The CDR3, as DNA: TGTGCCAGCAGTTTACCGGACAGGGGGGATGGCTACACCTTC. Translated, it gives CASSLPDRGDGYTF.